These 15 T cell receptor beta chains share one sample of origin, sequenced in a study of T cells after posttransplantation cyclophosphamide. The method was immunoSEQ multiplex PCR; TCRdb's version includes in-frame clones alone and lacks a portion of them. The data contain approximately 23,000 clones, about 97% of them singletons. Cells defined as naive were viable CD3+CD4+ or CD3+CD8+ and CCR7+CD45RA+CD45RO-CD95-CD27+CD28+. The specimen was naive CD4+ T cells sorted from PBMCs. These TCRs come from a man aged 50-60 years in good health, CMV-negative, and a related stem cell transplant donor.

This clone appeared once. The chain links TRBV7-3 to TRBJ2-1; D unresolved. CDR3 size: 12 residues. V was trimmed by 1 base and J by 10 bases, leaving 8 bases between them. CDR1 and CDR2 (germline): SGHTA, FQGTGA. The CDR3 sequence is CASSLIPSEQFF. The DNA for the CDR3 is TGTGCCAGCAGCTTAATCCCCTCCGAGCAGTTCTTC.

The V and J genes are TRBV29-1 and TRBJ1-1, with TRBD1 identical over 9 bases. The germline CDR1 and CDR2 sequences are SQVTM and ANQGSEA. Trimming removed 7 bases from V and 3 bases from J; junction bases left unmatched: 3. The CDR3 is 12 residues long. In DNA, the CDR3 is TGCAGCGGAAACAGGGGGCACACTGAAGCTTTCTTT. Translating gives CSGNRGHTEAFF.

The chain uses TRBV7-9 and TRBJ2-7; D is possibly TRBD1 (6 bases). The CDR3 contains 17 residues. The V end lost 3 bases, the J end lost 0 bases, and 18 bases lay between the germline ends. Germline CDR1 is SEHNR and CDR2 is FQNEAQ (reference sequence). CDR3 loop: CASSFKPGTPYSYEQYF. DNA of the CDR3: TGTGCCAGCAGCTTTAAGCCCGGGACACCATACTCCTACGAGCAGTACTTC.

The V call is TRBV5-1, the J call TRBJ1-1; D unclear. Trimming took 4 bases from V and 1 from J, leaving 14 bases between them. This CDR3 comprises 15 residues. Germline loops: CDR1 SGHRS, CDR2 YFSETQ. The CDR3 reads CASSPRIGPNTEAFF. DNA of the CDR3: TGCGCCAGCAGCCCGCGGATTGGCCCGAACACTGAAGCTTTCTTT.

The chain recombines TRBV27 with TRBJ2-3; TRBD1 aligns across 9 bases. The germline CDR1 and CDR2 sequences are MNHEY and SMNVEV (reference sequence). The junction had 2 bases not matched to a gene; V was cut back by 3 bases and J by 4 bases. CDR3 size: 14 residues. The CDR3 DNA reads as TGTGCCAGCAGTTTGGGACAGGGACCAGATACGCAGTATTTT. Translating gives CASSLGQGPDTQYF.

Here the CDR3 DNA reads TGTGCCAGCTCACCCCGCGGGGGGGGCCGGGGGAATGAGCAGTTCTTC. Protein sequence: CASSPRGGGRGNEQFF. The chain is built from TRBV18 and TRBJ2-1; 9 bases line up with TRBD2. Trimming cost V 3 bases and J 7 bases; bases outside gene matches: 10. Germline-derived CDR1 and CDR2 are KGHSH and LQKENI. The CDR3 loop spans 16 amino acids.

This chain connects TRBV7-2 to TRBJ1-2; D perhaps matches TRBD1 (6 bases). V gave up 1 base and J gave up 2 bases, with 8 bases separating them. CDR1 and CDR2 from the germline V gene are SGHTA and FQGNSA. The CDR3 loop spans 14 amino acids. CDR3 in amino acids: CASSLVQGNYGYTF. The CDR3 DNA reads as TGTGCCAGCAGCTTAGTTCAGGGGAACTATGGCTACACCTTC.

This CDR3 reads CASSWMWTSGGEGGEQFF. The CDR3 DNA reads as TGCGCCAGCAGCTGGATGTGGACTAGCGGCGGAGAAGGGGGTGAGCAGTTCTTC. J is TRBJ2-1 and V is TRBV5-1; 10 positions match TRBD2. Germline-derived CDR1 and CDR2 are SGHRS and YFSETQ. Trimming took 3 bases from V and 9 from J; bases not matched to a gene: 18. The CDR3 loop spans 18 amino acids.

The rearrangement links TRBV6-5 to TRBJ1-2, with 8 bases matching TRBD1. The CDR3 runs to 15 residues. CDR1 and CDR2 from the germline V gene are MNHEY and SVGAGI. V was pared by 7 bases and J by 2 bases, with 9 bases of the junction left unmatched. CDR3 in DNA: TGTGCCAGCACCTGGGACAGGAGTTCGAACTATGGCTACACCTTC. It yields the protein CASTWDRSSNYGYTF.

The chain is built from TRBV6-1 and TRBJ2-5, with D tentatively TRBD1 (6 bases). Trimming cost V 2 bases and J 7 bases, with 8 bases left between them. Germline assignment: CDR1 MNHNS and CDR2 SASEGT. The CDR3 consists of 12 residues. DNA of the CDR3: TGTGCCAGCAGTGAATCCAGGGGGACCCAGTACTTC. Translated, it gives CASSESRGTQYF.

This chain joins TRBV9 and TRBJ2-1; 7 bases match TRBD2. This CDR3 is built from 15 residues. Germline V gene lookup returns CDR1 SGDLS and CDR2 YYNGEE. With 0 bases clipped from V and 7 bases from J, the junction kept 7 bases outside the gene matches. This CDR3 reads CASSVVGRGGNEQFF. The CDR3 nucleotides are TGTGCCAGCAGCGTAGTGGGACGGGGAGGGAATGAGCAGTTCTTC.

The V call is TRBV5-1, the J call TRBJ1-2; maybe TRBD1 (5 bases). The V gene lost 0 bases and the J gene lost 8 bases, with 11 bases spanning the gap. The CDR3 is 13 residues long. Germline loops: CDR1 SGHRS, CDR2 YFSETQ. The CDR3 protein is CASSLATEAGYTF. The CDR3 DNA follows: TGCGCCAGCAGCTTGGCGACAGAGGCCGGCTACACCTTC.

The chain carries TRBV4-1 and TRBJ1-4; 7 nucleotides line up with TRBD1. Germline V lookup: CDR1 MGHRA, CDR2 YSYEKL. The CDR3 runs 17 residues. V lost 2 bases and J lost 2; bases outside the gene matches: 8. The CDR3 DNA sequence: TGCGCCAGCAGCCAAACCGGGACAGTCGGGACTAATGAAAAACTGTTTTTT. As protein: CASSQTGTVGTNEKLFF.

The V gene is TRBV7-9, the J gene TRBJ2-1; no clear D gene. Per germline, CDR1 SEHNR and CDR2 FQNEAQ (reference sequence). Trimming shortened V by 4 bases and J by 9 bases, and 7 bases separated the two germline ends. There are 11 residues in the CDR3. CDR3 bases: TGTGCCAGCAGCTCTAGTAGTGAGCAGTTCTTC. Amino acids: CASSSSSEQFF. The full variable domain, with the rest looked up from reference TRBV7-9 and TRBJ2-1, is DTGVSQNPRHKITKRGQNVTFRCDPISEHNRLYWYRQTLGQGPEFLTYFQNEAQLEKSRLLSDRFSAERPKGSFSTLEIQRTEQGDSAMYLCASSSSSEQFFGPGTRLTVL.

This clone was counted a single time. The chain couples TRBV25-1 to TRBJ1-1; 7 bases fit TRBD1. The CDR3 sequence is 15 residues long. With V trimmed by 1 base and J by 5 bases, 7 bases remained unmatched. Germline V gene lookup returns CDR1 MGHDK and CDR2 SYGVNS. DNA for the CDR3: TGTGCCAGCAGTGAATCCGCGACAGGGCGAACTGAAGCTTTCTTT. This gives the protein CASSESATGRTEAFF.